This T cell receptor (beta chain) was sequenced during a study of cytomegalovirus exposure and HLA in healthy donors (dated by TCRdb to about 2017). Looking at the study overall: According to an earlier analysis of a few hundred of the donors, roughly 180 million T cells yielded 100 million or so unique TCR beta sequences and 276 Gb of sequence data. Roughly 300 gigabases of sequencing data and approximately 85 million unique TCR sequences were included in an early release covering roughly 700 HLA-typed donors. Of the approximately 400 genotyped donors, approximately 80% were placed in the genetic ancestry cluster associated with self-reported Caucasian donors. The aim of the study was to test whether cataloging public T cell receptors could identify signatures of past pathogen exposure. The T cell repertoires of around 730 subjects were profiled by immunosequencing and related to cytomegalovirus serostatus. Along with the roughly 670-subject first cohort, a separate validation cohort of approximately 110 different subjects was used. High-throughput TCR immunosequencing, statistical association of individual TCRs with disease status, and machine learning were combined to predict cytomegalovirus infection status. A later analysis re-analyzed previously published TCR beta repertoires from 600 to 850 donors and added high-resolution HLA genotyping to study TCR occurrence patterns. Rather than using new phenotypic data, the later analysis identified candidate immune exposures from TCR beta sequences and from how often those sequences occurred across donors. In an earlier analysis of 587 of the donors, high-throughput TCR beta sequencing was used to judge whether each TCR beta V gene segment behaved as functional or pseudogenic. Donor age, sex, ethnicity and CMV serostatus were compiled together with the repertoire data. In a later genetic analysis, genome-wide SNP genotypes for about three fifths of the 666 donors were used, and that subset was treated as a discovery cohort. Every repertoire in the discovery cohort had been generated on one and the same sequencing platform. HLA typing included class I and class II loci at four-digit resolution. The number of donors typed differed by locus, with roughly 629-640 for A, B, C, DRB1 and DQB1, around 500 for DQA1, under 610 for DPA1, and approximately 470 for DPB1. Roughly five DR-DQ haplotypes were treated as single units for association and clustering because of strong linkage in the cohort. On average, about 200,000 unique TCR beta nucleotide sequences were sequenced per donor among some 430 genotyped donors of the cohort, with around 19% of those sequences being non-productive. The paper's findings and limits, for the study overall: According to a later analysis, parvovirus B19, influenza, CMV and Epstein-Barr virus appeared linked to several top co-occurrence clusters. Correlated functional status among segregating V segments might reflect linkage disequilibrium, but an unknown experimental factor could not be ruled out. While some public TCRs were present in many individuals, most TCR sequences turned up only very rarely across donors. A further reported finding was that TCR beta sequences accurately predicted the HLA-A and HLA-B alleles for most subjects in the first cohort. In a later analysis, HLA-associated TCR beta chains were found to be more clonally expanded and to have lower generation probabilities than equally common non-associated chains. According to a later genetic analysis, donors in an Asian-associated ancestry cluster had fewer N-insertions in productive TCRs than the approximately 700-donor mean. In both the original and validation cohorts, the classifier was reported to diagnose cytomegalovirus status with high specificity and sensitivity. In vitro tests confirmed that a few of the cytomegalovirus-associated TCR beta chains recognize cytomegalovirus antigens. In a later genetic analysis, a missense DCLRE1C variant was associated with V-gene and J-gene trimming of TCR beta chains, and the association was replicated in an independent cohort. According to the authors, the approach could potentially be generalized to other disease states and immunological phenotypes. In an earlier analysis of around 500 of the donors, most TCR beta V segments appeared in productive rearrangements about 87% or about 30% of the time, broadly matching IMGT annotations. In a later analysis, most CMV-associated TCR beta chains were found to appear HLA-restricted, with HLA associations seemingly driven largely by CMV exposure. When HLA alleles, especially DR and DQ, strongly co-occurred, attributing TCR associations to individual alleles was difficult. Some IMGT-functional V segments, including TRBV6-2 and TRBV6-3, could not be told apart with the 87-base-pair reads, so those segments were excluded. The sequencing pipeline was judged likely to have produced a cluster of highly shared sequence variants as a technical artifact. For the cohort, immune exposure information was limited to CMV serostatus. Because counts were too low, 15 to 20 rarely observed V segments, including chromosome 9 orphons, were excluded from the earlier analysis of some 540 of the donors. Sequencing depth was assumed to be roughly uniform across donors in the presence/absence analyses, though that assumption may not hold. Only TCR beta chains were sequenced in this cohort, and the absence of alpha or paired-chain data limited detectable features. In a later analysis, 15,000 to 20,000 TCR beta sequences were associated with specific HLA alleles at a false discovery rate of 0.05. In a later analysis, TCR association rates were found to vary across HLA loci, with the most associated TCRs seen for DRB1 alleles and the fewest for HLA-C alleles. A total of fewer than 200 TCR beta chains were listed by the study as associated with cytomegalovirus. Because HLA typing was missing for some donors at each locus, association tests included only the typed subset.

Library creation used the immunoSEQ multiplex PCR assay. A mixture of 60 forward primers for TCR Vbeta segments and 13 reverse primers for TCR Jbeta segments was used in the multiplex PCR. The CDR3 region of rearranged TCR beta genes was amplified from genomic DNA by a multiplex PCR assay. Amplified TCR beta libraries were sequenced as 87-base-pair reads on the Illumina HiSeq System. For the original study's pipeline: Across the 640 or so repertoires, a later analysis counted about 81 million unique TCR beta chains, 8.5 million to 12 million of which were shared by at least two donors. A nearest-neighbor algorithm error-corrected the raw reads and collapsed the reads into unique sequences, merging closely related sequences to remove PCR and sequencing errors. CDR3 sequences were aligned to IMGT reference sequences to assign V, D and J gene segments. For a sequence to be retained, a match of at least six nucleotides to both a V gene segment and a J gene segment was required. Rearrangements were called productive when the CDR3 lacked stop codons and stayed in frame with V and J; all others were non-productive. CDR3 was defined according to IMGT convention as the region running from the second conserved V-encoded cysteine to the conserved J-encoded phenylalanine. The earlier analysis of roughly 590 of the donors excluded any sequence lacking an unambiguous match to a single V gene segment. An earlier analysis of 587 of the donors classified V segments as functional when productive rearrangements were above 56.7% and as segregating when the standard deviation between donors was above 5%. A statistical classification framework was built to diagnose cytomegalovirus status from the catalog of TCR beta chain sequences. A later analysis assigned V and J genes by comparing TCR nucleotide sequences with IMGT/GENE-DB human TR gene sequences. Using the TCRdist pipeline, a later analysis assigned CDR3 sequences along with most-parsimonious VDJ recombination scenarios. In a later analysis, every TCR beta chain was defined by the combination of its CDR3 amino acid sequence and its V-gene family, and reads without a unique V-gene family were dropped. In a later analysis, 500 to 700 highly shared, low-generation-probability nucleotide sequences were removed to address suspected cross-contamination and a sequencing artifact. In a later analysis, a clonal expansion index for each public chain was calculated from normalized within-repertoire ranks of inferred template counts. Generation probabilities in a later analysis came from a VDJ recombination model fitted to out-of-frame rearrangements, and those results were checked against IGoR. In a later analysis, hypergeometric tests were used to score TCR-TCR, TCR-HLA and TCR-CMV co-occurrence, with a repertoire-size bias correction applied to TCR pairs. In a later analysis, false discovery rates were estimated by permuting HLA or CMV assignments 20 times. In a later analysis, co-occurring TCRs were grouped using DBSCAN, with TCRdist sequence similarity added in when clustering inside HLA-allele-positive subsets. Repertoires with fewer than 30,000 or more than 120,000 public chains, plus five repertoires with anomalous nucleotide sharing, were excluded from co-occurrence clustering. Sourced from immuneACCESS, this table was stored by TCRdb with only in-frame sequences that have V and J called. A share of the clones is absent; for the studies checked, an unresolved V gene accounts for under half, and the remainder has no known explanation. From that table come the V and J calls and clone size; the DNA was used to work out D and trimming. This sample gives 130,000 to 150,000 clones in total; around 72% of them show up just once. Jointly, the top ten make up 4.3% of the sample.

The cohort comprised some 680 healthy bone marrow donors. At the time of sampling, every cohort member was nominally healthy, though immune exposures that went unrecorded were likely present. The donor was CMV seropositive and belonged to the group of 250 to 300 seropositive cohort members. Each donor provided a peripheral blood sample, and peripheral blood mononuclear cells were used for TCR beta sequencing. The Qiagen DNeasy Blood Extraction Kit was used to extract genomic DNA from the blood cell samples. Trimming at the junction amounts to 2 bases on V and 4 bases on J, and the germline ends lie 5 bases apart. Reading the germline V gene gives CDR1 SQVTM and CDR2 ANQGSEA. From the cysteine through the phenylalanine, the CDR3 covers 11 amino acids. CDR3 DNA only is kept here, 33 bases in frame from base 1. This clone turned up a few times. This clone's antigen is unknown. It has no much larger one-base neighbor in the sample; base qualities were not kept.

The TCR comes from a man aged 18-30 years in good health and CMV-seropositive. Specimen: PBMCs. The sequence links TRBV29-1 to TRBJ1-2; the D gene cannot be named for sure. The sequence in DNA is TGCAGCGTTGAACCCTCCTATGGCTACACCTTC. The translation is CSVEPSYGYTF.